The T cell receptor (beta chain) under discussion was sequenced for a study of shared clonotypes between healthy human individuals. The CDR3 is 15 residues long. V lost 4 bases and J lost 2; bases outside the gene matches: 7. Germline CDR1 MNHNY, CDR2 SVGAGI (reference sequence). Original handling: Without quality scores, immunoSEQ junctional reads could not be filtered like full-length reads. Generated by immunoSEQ multiplex PCR, the TCRdb table keeps only in-frame clones and is missing some. V and J calls and clone size come straight from that table; D and trimming were deduced from the DNA. The sample shows some 1 million clones, 70% to 80% of them seen only once.

Sequenced input: memory CD4+ T cells sorted from blood. Indicated subset: CD45RA-negative fraction. The clonotype originates from a man younger than 35 in good health. The chain couples TRBV6-6 to TRBJ2-7; 8 nucleotides line up with TRBD1. Written as DNA, the CDR3 is TGTGCCAGCAGTTCCGGACAGGGCGTCACCTACGAGCAGTACTTC. Residues: CASSSGQGVTYEQYF.